These T cell receptor beta chains were read from a single sample in a study of cytomegalovirus exposure and HLA in healthy donors. TCRdb's copy holds only in-frame clones and misses some; the assay was immunoSEQ multiplex PCR. Seen here are 260,000 or so clones, around nine tenths observed once, and the top ten hold less than 3%. Material: PBMCs. The receptors were gathered from a man in his late teens or twenties in good health and CMV-seronegative. The CDR3 runs from the conserved cysteine through the conserved F or W. The D gene is left open where the match is weak. Part of the rows lack a size; the others show once, few, many or a class for expanded clones.

d_gene | j_gene | v_gene | abundance | CDR3aa | CDR3nt
TRBD1 | TRBJ1-2 | TRBV5-6 | . | CAYHNRGEISHGYTF | TGTGCCTACCATAACAGGGGGGAAATCTCGCATGGCTACACCTTC
. | TRBJ2-7 | TRBV5-6 | once | CASSNPPGAVDEQYF | TGTGCCAGCAGCAACCCACCGGGAGCCGTGGACGAGCAGTACTTC
. | TRBJ2-1 | TRBV13 | . | CASSLAGSNEQFF | TGTGCCAGCAGCTTAGCCGGGAGCAATGAGCAGTTCTTC
TRBD1 | TRBJ1-1 | TRBV9 | . | CASSESTGVLNTEAFF | TGTGCCAGCAGCGAGTCGACAGGGGTTCTAAACACTGAAGCTTTCTTT
TRBD1 | TRBJ1-5 | TRBV19 | . | CASSRTGRDQPQHF | TGTGCCAGTAGCCGGACAGGAAGGGATCAGCCCCAGCATTTT
TRBD2 | TRBJ2-5 | TRBV6-4 | few | CASSATSGGQETQYF | TGTGCCAGCAGTGCTACTAGCGGGGGACAAGAGACCCAGTACTTC
. | TRBJ2-3 | TRBV5-1 | . | CASSFNSRPSTDTQYF | TGCGCCAGCAGCTTTAATAGTCGCCCGAGCACAGATACGCAGTATTTT
TRBD2 | TRBJ2-5 | TRBV7-2 | . | CASSSLRTRGETQYF | TGTGCCAGCAGCTCCCTCCGGACTAGAGGCGAGACCCAGTACTTC
. | TRBJ1-2 | TRBV7-2 | . | CASSLVRFEARNYGYTF | TGTGCCAGCAGCTTAGTGAGGTTTGAGGCACGAAACTATGGCTACACCTTC
. | TRBJ2-2 | TRBV10-1 | . | CASARTVTGELFF | TGCGCCAGCGCGAGGACTGTCACCGGGGAGCTGTTTTTT
TRBD1 | TRBJ1-2 | TRBV19 | . | CASSPRTGGNYGYTF | TGTGCCAGTAGTCCTCGGACAGGGGGCAACTATGGCTACACCTTC
. | TRBJ2-7 | TRBV5-1 | . | CASSSAGRITYEQYF | TGCGCCAGCAGCTCTGCAGGGCGAATTACCTACGAGCAGTACTTC
TRBD1 | TRBJ2-1 | TRBV7-9 | once | CASSTQGQENNNEQFF | TGTGCCAGCAGTACCCAGGGACAGGAGAATAACAATGAGCAGTTCTTC
TRBD1 | TRBJ1-2 | TRBV5-5 | . | CASSPQGAGPIGYTF | TGTGCCAGCAGCCCTCAGGGGGCCGGACCTATTGGCTACACCTTC
. | TRBJ1-2 | TRBV27 | . | CASSFKENYGYTF | TGTGCCAGCAGTTTTAAGGAGAACTATGGCTACACCTTC
TRBD1 | TRBJ1-1 | TRBV28 | . | CASLEGALNTEAFF | TGTGCCAGCCTCGAGGGGGCTTTGAACACTGAAGCTTTCTTT
TRBD1 | TRBJ2-2 | TRBV18 | . | CASSLSRQGGPGELFF | TGTGCCAGCTCACTGTCAAGACAGGGTGGTCCCGGGGAGCTGTTTTTT
TRBD2 | TRBJ2-7 | TRBV7-2 | few | CASSAQLAGGYEQYF | TGTGCCAGCAGCGCCCAACTAGCGGGAGGGTACGAGCAGTACTTC
. | TRBJ2-3 | TRBV5-1 | . | CASSSAAVTSTDTQYF | TGCGCCAGCAGCTCTGCGGCAGTTACTAGCACAGATACGCAGTATTTT
TRBD1 | TRBJ1-6 | TRBV27 | . | CASQNTGGRSPLHF | TGTGCCAGCCAGAACACAGGGGGCCGATCACCCCTCCACTTT
. | TRBJ2-2 | TRBV9 | . | CASSASGELFF | TGTGCCAGCAGCGCTTCCGGGGAGCTGTTTTTT
. | TRBJ1-1 | TRBV25-1 | . | CASGISGRTEAFF | TGTGCCAGCGGTATTTCAGGGCGTACTGAAGCTTTCTTT
TRBD1 | TRBJ2-3 | TRBV28 | once | CASSLRGPDTQYF | TGTGCCAGCAGTCTAAGGGGGCCTGATACGCAGTATTTT
TRBD2 | TRBJ2-1 | TRBV5-1 | . | CASSPRPTSASYNEQFF | TGCGCCAGCAGCCCACGACCCACTAGCGCCTCCTACAATGAGCAGTTCTTC
TRBD1 | TRBJ1-3 | TRBV4-1 | . | CASSLLRTGSSGNTIYF | TGCGCCAGCAGCCTTCTCAGGACAGGTTCCTCTGGAAACACCATATATTTT
TRBD2 | TRBJ2-7 | TRBV15 | once | CATSRGRGGPYEQYF | TGTGCCACCAGCAGAGGTCGGGGGGGCCCCTACGAGCAGTACTTC
. | TRBJ2-1 | TRBV4-3 | . | CASSQLYGSSYNEQFF | TGCGCCAGCAGCCAATTGTACGGGAGCTCCTACAATGAGCAGTTCTTC
. | TRBJ2-2 | TRBV10-1 | . | CASSVSGGNGAGELFF | TGCGCCAGCAGTGTTAGTGGAGGGAACGGGGCCGGGGAGCTGTTTTTT
TRBD2 | TRBJ2-3 | TRBV18 | . | CASSPGLAGGRLTDTQYF | TGTGCCAGCTCACCCGGACTAGCGGGAGGCCGACTCACAGATACGCAGTATTTT
. | TRBJ1-4 | TRBV27 | . | CASSLTGNGAANEKLFF | TGTGCCAGCAGTTTAACAGGGAACGGGGCAGCTAATGAAAAACTGTTTTTT
. | TRBJ1-2 | TRBV29-1 | . | CSVDASGAYGYTF | TGCAGCGTTGACGCCTCAGGGGCCTATGGCTACACCTTC
. | TRBJ1-1 | TRBV7-9 | . | CASSLGGVGTEAFF | TGTGCCAGCAGCCTAGGGGGGGTCGGCACTGAAGCTTTCTTT
TRBD1 | TRBJ1-2 | TRBV5-4 | few | CASSHTGEEGYTF | TGTGCCAGCAGCCATACAGGGGAGGAGGGCTACACCTTC
TRBD1 | TRBJ1-2 | TRBV7-9 | . | CASSSGGQGNYGYTF | TGTGCCAGCAGCTCGGGTGGACAGGGAAACTATGGCTACACCTTC
TRBD1 | TRBJ2-7 | TRBV28 | . | CASSLWRITGGTLFYEQYF | TGTGCCAGCAGTTTATGGCGGATCACAGGGGGTACACTTTTCTACGAGCAGTACTTC
. | TRBJ1-1 | TRBV27 | . | CASSPSGGNTEAFF | TGTGCCAGCAGTCCATCCGGGGGGAACACTGAAGCTTTCTTT
. | TRBJ2-3 | TRBV5-1 | . | CASAQGGTDTQYF | TGCGCCAGCGCGCAGGGCGGCACAGATACGCAGTATTTT
. | TRBJ2-5 | TRBV25-1 | . | CASSESVVRETQYF | TGTGCCAGCAGTGAATCCGTCGTGAGGGAGACCCAGTACTTC
. | TRBJ2-3 | TRBV20-1 | . | CSATDYDTQYF | TGCAGTGCTACGGACTACGATACGCAGTATTTT
. | TRBJ1-4 | TRBV2 | . | CASRTSSNEKLFF | TGTGCCAGCAGGACTTCAAGTAATGAAAAACTGTTTTTT
. | TRBJ2-7 | TRBV27 | . | CASSLSGTTYEQYF | TGTGCCAGCAGTTTATCTGGGACAACCTACGAGCAGTACTTC
TRBD2 | TRBJ2-7 | TRBV27 | . | CASSGTSVYEQYF | TGTGCCAGCTCCGGGACTAGCGTCTACGAGCAGTACTTC
TRBD1 | TRBJ1-1 | TRBV5-8 | . | CATLTGVGTEAFF | TGTGCCACTTTGACAGGGGTCGGGACTGAAGCTTTCTTT
. | TRBJ1-4 | TRBV28 | . | CASRRVLEKLFF | TGTGCCAGCAGGAGGGTTTTGGAAAAACTGTTTTTT
. | TRBJ1-3 | TRBV19 | . | CASSPPGHGRNTIYF | TGTGCCAGTAGTCCCCCGGGACATGGACGAAACACCATATATTTT
TRBD2 | TRBJ2-7 | TRBV28 | . | CASTPGLAGAPLAYEQYF | TGTGCCAGCACCCCCGGGCTAGCGGGAGCCCCATTGGCCTACGAGCAGTACTTC
TRBD1 | TRBJ2-3 | TRBV7-9 | . | CASSFRGTTDTQYF | TGTGCCAGCAGCTTCAGGGGGACCACAGATACGCAGTATTTT
. | TRBJ1-1 | TRBV6-1 | . | CASSEQGGRGWLAFF | TGTGCCAGCAGTGAACAAGGTGGGAGAGGGTGGTTAGCTTTCTTT
. | TRBJ2-7 | TRBV6-6 | . | CASSYDTLYEQYF | TGTGCCAGCAGTTACGACACACTCTACGAGCAGTACTTC
. | TRBJ1-1 | TRBV5-6 | . | CASTLWFGTEAFF | TGTGCCAGCACCCTATGGTTCGGCACTGAAGCTTTCTTT
TRBD1 | TRBJ2-7 | TRBV5-5 | . | CASSTLTGAYEQYF | TGTGCCAGCAGCACCCTGACAGGGGCCTACGAGCAGTACTTC
. | TRBJ2-7 | TRBV27 | . | CASSYGQTYEQYF | TGTGCCAGCAGTTACGGACAGACCTACGAGCAGTACTTC
TRBD1 | TRBJ1-1 | TRBV7-6 | . | CASSGQGATMNTEAFF | TGTGCCAGCAGCGGGCAGGGGGCGACTATGAACACTGAAGCTTTCTTT
. | TRBJ1-5 | TRBV27 | . | CASSFQGPGQPQHF | TGTGCCAGCAGTTTTCAGGGCCCGGGTCAGCCCCAGCATTTT
TRBD2 | TRBJ2-2 | TRBV11-2 | few | CASSLSGRATGELFF | TGTGCCAGCAGCTTAAGTGGGAGGGCCACCGGGGAGCTGTTTTTT
. | TRBJ2-5 | TRBV5-1 | once | CASSLTGGANQETQYF | TGCGCCAGCAGCTTGACGGGGGGCGCCAACCAAGAGACCCAGTACTTC
. | TRBJ1-1 | TRBV4-2 | . | CASSQDRENTEAFF | TGTGCCAGCAGCCAAGACAGGGAAAACACTGAAGCTTTCTTT